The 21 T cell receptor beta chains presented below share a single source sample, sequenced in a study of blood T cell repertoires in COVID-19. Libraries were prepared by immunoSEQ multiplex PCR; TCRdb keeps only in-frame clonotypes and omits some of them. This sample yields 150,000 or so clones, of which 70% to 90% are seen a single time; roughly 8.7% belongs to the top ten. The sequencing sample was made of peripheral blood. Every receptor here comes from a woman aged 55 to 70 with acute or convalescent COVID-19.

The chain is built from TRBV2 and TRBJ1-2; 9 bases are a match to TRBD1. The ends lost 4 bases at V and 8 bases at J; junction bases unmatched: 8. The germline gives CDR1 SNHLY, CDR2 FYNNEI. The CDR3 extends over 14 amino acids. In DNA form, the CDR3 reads TGTGCCAGCAGTGCTCACAGGGGGCGAAACGGCTACACCTTC. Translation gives CASSAHRGRNGYTF.

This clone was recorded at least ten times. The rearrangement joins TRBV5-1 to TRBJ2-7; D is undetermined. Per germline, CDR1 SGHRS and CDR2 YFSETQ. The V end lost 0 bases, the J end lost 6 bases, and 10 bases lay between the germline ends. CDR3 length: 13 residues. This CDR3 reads CASSLGPIGEQYF. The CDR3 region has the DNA TGCGCCAGCAGCTTGGGCCCTATTGGCGAGCAGTACTTC.

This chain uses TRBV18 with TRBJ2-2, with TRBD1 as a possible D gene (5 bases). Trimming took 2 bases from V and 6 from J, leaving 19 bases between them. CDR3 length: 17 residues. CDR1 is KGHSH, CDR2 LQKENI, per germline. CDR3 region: CASSPTEDTLYAGELFF. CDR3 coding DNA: TGTGCCAGCTCACCAACCGAGGACACCTTATACGCCGGGGAGCTGTTTTTT.

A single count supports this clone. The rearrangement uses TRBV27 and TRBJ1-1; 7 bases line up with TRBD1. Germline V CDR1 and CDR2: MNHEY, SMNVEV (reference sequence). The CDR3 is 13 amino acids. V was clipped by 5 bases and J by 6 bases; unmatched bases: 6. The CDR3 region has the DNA TGTGCCAGCAGTATAACAGGGGACGCTGAAGCTTTCTTT. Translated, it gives CASSITGDAEAFF.

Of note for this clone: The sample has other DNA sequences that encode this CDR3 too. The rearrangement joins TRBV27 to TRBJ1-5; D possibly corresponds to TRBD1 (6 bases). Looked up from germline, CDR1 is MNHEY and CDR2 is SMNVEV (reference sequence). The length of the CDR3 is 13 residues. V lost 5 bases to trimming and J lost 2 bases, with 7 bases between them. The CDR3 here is CASSNRGNQPQHF. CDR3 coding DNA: TGTGCCAGCAGTAACAGGGGCAATCAGCCCCAGCATTTT.

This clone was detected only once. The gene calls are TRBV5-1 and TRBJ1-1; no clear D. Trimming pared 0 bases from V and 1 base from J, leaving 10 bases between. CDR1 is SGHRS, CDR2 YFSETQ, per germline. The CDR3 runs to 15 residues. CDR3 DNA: TGCGCCAGCAGCTTGGGTATGCAGGAGAACACTGAAGCTTTCTTT. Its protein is CASSLGMQENTEAFF.

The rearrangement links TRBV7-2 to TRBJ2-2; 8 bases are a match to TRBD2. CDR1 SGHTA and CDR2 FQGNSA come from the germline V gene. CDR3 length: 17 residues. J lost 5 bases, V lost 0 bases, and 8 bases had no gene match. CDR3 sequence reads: CASSLADPGTRTGELFF. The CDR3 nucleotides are TGTGCCAGCAGCTTAGCGGATCCCGGGACTAGAACCGGGGAGCTGTTTTTT.

In DNA, the CDR3 is TGTGCCAGCAGTACCAGCGGGGGGGCGGTTGGGGAGCTGTTTTTT. Its protein is CASSTSGGAVGELFF. The V and J genes are TRBV6-5 and TRBJ2-2; 10 bases are a match to TRBD2. Germline assignment: CDR1 MNHEY and CDR2 SVGAGI. CDR3 size: 15 residues. The V and J ends lost 5 bases and 8 bases, in that order; junction bases with no gene match: 8.

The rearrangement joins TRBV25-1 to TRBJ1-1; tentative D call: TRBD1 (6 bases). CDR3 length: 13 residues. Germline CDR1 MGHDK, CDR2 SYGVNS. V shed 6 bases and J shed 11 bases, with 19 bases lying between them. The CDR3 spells CASSAGGGAYAFF. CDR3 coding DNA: TGTGCCAGCAGCGCGGGGGGCGGGGCTTATGCTTTCTTT.

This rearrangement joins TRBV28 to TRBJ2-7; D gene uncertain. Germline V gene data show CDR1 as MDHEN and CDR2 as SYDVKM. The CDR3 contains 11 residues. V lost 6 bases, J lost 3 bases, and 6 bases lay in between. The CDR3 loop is CASSYRYEQYF. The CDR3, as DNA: TGTGCCAGCAGCTACCGCTACGAGCAGTACTTC.

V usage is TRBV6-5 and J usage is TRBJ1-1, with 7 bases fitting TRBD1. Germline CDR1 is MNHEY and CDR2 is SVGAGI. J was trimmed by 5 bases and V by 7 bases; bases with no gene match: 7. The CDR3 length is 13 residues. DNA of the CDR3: TGTGCCAGCAAGCGACAGGGTTGGACTGAAGCTTTCTTT. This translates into CASKRQGWTEAFF.

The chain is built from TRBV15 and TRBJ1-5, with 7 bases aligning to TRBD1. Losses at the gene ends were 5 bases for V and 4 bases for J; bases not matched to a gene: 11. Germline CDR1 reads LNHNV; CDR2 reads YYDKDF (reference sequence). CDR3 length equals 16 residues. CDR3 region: CATSATGIVRNQPQHF. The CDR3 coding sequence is TGTGCCACCAGCGCGACAGGGATTGTACGAAATCAGCCCCAGCATTTT. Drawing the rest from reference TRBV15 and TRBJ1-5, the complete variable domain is DAMVIQNPRYQVTQFGKPVTLSCSQTLNHNVMYWYQQKSSQAPKLLFHYYDKDFNNEADTPDNFQSRRPNTSFCFLDIRSPGLGDTAMYLCATSATGIVRNQPQHFGDGTRLSIL.

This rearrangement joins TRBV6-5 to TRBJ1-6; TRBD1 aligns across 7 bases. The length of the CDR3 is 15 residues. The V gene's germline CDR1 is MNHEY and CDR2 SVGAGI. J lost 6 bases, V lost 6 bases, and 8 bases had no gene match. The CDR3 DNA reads TGTGCCAGCAGCCAGGGGGACGGAACTAATTCACCCCTCCACTTT. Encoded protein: CASSQGDGTNSPLHF.

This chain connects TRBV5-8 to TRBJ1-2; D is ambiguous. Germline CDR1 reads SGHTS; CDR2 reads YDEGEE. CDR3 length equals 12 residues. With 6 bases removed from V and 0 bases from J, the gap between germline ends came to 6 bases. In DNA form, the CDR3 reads TGTGCCAGCAAACCAGCTAACTATGGCTACACCTTC. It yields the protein CASKPANYGYTF.

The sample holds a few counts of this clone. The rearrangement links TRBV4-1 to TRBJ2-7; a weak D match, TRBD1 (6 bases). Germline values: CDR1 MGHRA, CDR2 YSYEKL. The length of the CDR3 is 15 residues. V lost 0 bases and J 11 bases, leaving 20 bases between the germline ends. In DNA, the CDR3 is TGCGCCAGCAGCCAAGATCCCCTCTCGAGGGGGTTGGAGTACTTC. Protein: CASSQDPLSRGLEYF.

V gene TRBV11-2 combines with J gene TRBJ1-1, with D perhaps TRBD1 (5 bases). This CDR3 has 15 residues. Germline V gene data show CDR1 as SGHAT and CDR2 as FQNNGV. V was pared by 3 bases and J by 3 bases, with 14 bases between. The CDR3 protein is CASSFMIQGDTEAFF. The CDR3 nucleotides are TGTGCCAGCAGCTTCATGATTCAAGGGGACACTGAAGCTTTCTTT. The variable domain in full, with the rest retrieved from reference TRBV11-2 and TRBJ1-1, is EAGVAQSPRYKIIEKRQSVAFWCNPISGHATLYWYQQILGQGPKLLIQFQNNGVVDDSQLPKDRFSAERLKGVDSTLKIQPAKLEDSAVYLCASSFMIQGDTEAFFGQGTRLTVV.

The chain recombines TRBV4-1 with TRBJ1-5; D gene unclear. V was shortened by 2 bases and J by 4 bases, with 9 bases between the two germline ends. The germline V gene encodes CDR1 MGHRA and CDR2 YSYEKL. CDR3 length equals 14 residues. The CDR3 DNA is TGCGCCAGCAGCCAAATAGCGGCTAATCAGCCCCAGCATTTT. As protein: CASSQIAANQPQHF.

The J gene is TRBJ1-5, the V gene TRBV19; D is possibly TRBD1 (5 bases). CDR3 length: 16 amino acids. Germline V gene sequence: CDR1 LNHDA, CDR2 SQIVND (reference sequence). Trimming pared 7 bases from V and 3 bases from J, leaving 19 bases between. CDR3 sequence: CASTSGDYRTNQPQHF. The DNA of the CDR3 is TGTGCCAGTACCTCGGGCGATTACAGGACCAATCAGCCCCAGCATTTT. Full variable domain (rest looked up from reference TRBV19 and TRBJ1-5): DGGITQSPKYLFRKEGQNVTLSCEQNLNHDAMYWYRQDPGQGLRLIYYSQIVNDFQKGDIAEGYSVSREKKESFPLTVTSAQKNPTAFYLCASTSGDYRTNQPQHFGDGTRLSIL.

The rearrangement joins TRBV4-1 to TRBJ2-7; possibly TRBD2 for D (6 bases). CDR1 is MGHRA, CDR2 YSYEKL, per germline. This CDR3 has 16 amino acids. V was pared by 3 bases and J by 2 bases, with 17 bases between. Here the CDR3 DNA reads TGCGCCAGCAGCCAGCTCCGGGACTCAGCCCCCTACGAGCAGTACTTC. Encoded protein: CASSQLRDSAPYEQYF.

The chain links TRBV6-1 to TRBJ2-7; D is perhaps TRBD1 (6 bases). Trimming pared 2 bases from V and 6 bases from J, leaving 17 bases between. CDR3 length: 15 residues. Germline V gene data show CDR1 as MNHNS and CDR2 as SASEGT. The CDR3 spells CASSENRGGIGEQYF. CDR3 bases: TGTGCCAGCAGTGAAAATAGAGGGGGAATTGGCGAGCAGTACTTC.

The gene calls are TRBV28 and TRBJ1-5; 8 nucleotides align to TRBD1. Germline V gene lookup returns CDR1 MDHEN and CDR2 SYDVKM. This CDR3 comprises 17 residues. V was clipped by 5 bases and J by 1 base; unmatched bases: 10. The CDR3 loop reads CASSLLRRGLSNQPQHF. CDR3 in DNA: TGTGCCAGCAGTCTCCTTCGCAGGGGGCTGAGCAATCAGCCCCAGCATTTT.